This T cell receptor beta chain was identified in a study of cytomegalovirus exposure and HLA in healthy donors. Whole-study context: Earlier, about 179 million T cells were analyzed, and 90 million to 140 million unique TCR beta sequences were found among them.

Between the trimmed V and J ends, which lost 4 bases and 3 bases, there was a span of 18 bases. Germline V gene data show CDR1 as SGHNT and CDR2 as YYREEE (reference sequence). CDR3 length equals 16 residues. 13 Jbeta primers and 60 Vbeta primers were used for the PCR. Data came from immunoSEQ multiplex PCR; TCRdb stores just in-frame clones and leaves some out. Here the sample spans 150,000 to 200,000 clones, 75% to 85% being singletons. Study-wide results and caveats: TCR beta sequences numbering more than 15,000 were associated with HLA alleles at 0.05 false discovery rate in a later analysis. Later analysis placed DRB1 highest and HLA-C lowest in TCR association rates, which differed by HLA locus. Highly shared sequence variants in one cluster were likely a sequencing artifact.

A remark on this clone: The antigen is unknown.

The chain has TRBV5-4 and TRBJ2-3, with D possibly TRBD2 on 6 matching bases. Sequencing used PBMCs. The source is a girl under 18 in good health and CMV-seropositive. The CDR3 here is CASSQTLLAKTDTQYF. The CDR3, as DNA: TGTGCCAGCAGCCAAACTCTGCTAGCGAAAACAGATACGCAGTATTTT. The complete variable domain, with remaining parts taken from reference TRBV5-4 and TRBJ2-3, reads ETGVTQSPTHLIKTRGQQVTLRCSSQSGHNTVSWYQQALGQGPQFIFQYYREEENGRGNFPPRFSGLQFPNYSSELNVNALELDDSALYLCASSQTLLAKTDTQYFGPGTRLTVL.